This passage covers 29 T cell receptor beta chains from one sample sequenced in a study of cytomegalovirus exposure and HLA in healthy donors. TCRdb's table, derived via immunoSEQ multiplex PCR, lists solely in-frame clones and lacks some. The data hold 150,000 to 200,000 clones, with approximately 89% observed a single time. The sequencing input was PBMCs. The receptors originated from a man younger than 35 in good health and CMV-seropositive.

In DNA, the CDR3 is TGTGCCAGCAGCTTGGTCCAGTCCACCGGGGAGCTGTTTTTT. Its translation is CASSLVQSTGELFF. The chain recombines TRBV5-5 with TRBJ2-2; D ambiguous. This CDR3 has 14 residues. With 0 bases removed from V and 4 bases from J, the gap between germline ends came to 7 bases. CDR1 and CDR2 from the germline V gene are SGHKS and YYEKEE (reference sequence).

This chain links TRBV6-5 with TRBJ2-7; 10 bases fit TRBD1. CDR1 is MNHEY and CDR2 is SVGAGI in the germline V gene. The length of the CDR3 is 14 residues. The ends lost 6 bases at V and 7 bases at J; junction bases unmatched: 9. CDR3 amino acids: CASRRQGAPKEQYF. In nucleotides, the CDR3 is TGTGCCAGCAGAAGACAGGGGGCGCCGAAAGAGCAGTACTTC.

The chain couples TRBV5-1 to TRBJ1-1, with a tentative D call TRBD1 (5 bases). V was pared by 5 bases and J by 4 bases, with 15 bases between. This CDR3 is 14 amino acids long. Germline values: CDR1 SGHRS, CDR2 YFSETQ. The CDR3 DNA follows: TGCGCCAGCAGTTCCACAGGAGCCGCCACTGAAGCTTTCTTT. The encoded protein is CASSSTGAATEAFF.

V usage is TRBV5-1 and J usage is TRBJ1-4; no reliable D call. Trimming cost V 0 bases and J 4 bases, with 13 bases left between them. From germline, CDR1 is SGHRS and CDR2 YFSETQ. The CDR3 has 16 amino acids. CDR3 loop: CASSLALFADNEKLFF. CDR3 sequence (DNA): TGCGCCAGCAGCTTGGCCTTATTTGCGGATAATGAAAAACTGTTTTTT.

The DNA of the CDR3 is TGTGCCAGCAGCTTAGAGGCGGAGGGTAGGGGCGTTGGCTACACCTTC. Residues: CASSLEAEGRGVGYTF. V gene TRBV11-2 combines with J gene TRBJ1-2, with D maybe TRBD1 (5 bases). The CDR3 is 16 residues long. CDR1 is SGHAT, CDR2 FQNNGV, per germline. V lost 0 bases and J 7 bases, leaving 18 bases between the germline ends.

The CDR3 here is CASSSTSDNTGELFF. For the CDR3, the DNA is TGTGCCAGCAGTTCGACTAGCGACAACACCGGGGAGCTGTTTTTT. The chain has TRBV5-5 and TRBJ2-2, with TRBD2 matching over 8 bases. J lost 2 bases, V lost 5 bases, and 5 bases had no gene match. Germline V lookup: CDR1 SGHKS, CDR2 YYEKEE (reference sequence). CDR3 length equals 15 residues.

The chain is built from TRBV9 and TRBJ2-2; 7 positions match TRBD2. Trimming at V came to 0 bases and at J to 4 bases, leaving 6 bases not matched to a gene. The CDR3 spans 16 residues. Germline values: CDR1 SGDLS, CDR2 YYNGEE. The CDR3: CASSVEGGRGTGELFF. The CDR3, as DNA: TGTGCCAGCAGCGTAGAAGGCGGGAGAGGCACCGGGGAGCTGTTTTTT.

The rearrangement joins TRBV2 to TRBJ1-5, with 9 positions matching TRBD1. The length of the CDR3 is 14 residues. V lost 6 bases and J lost 7; bases outside the gene matches: 7. Germline CDR1 and CDR2: SNHLY and FYNNEI. CDR3 loop: CASSLQGAQQPQHF. The CDR3 DNA sequence: TGTGCCAGCAGCCTACAGGGGGCACAGCAGCCCCAGCATTTT.

DNA of the CDR3: TGTGCCAGAGAGACTAGCGGAGCTGGTACGCAGTATTTT. It specifies CARETSGAGTQYF. This chain uses TRBV2 with TRBJ2-3; 9 nucleotides match TRBD2. Per the germline V gene, CDR1 is SNHLY and CDR2 is FYNNEI. V shed 9 bases and J 8 bases; nucleotides not matched to a gene: 9. This CDR3 is built from 13 residues.

The sample holds a few counts of this clone. The chain joins TRBV11-3 to TRBJ1-5; 10 positions match TRBD1. Per the germline V gene, CDR1 is SGHNT and CDR2 is YENEEA. J was trimmed by 2 bases and V by 1 base; bases with no gene match: 5. The CDR3 runs to 17 residues. The DNA of the CDR3 is TGTGCCAGCAGCTTAGTAGGGGACAGGGGTGGCAATCAGCCCCAGCATTTT. As protein: CASSLVGDRGGNQPQHF.

The chain links TRBV2 to TRBJ2-7, with 9 bases identical to TRBD2. The CDR3 length is 16 residues. CDR1 SNHLY and CDR2 FYNNEI come from the germline V gene. V lost 6 bases and J lost 2; bases outside the gene matches: 11. The chain's CDR3 is CASSEPSGMTPYEQYF. The CDR3 DNA reads TGTGCCAGCAGCGAACCTAGCGGGATGACTCCCTACGAGCAGTACTTC.

The V gene is TRBV18, the J gene TRBJ1-5; a possible D gene is TRBD1 (6 bases). CDR3 length: 13 amino acids. The ends were cut back, 3 bases at V and 5 bases at J, with 8 bases in the middle. Germline V gene lookup returns CDR1 KGHSH and CDR2 LQKENI. CDR3 DNA sequence: TGTGCCAGCTCACCGAAGGGGGATCAGCCCCAGCATTTT. This codes for CASSPKGDQPQHF.

The chain links TRBV5-1 to TRBJ2-1; 7 nucleotides align to TRBD1. The germline gives CDR1 SGHRS, CDR2 YFSETQ. Trimming removed 4 bases from V and 0 bases from J; junction bases left unmatched: 10. The CDR3 is made up of 17 amino acids. The CDR3 bases are TGCGCCAGCAGCACGGGGACAGTTTTTAGCTCCTACAATGAGCAGTTCTTC. This encodes CASSTGTVFSSYNEQFF. The variable domain in full, completed from reference TRBV5-1 and TRBJ2-1, reads KAGVTQTPRYLIKTRGQQVTLSCSPISGHRSVSWYQQTPGQGLQFLFEYFSETQRNKGNFPGRFSGRQFSNSRSEMNVSTLELGDSALYLCASSTGTVFSSYNEQFFGPGTRLTVL.

The chain employs TRBV4-1 and TRBJ2-7, with 13 bases fitting TRBD2. The J segment lost 3 bases and the V segment lost 0 bases, leaving 2 bases of the junction unmatched. This CDR3 comprises 16 residues. Germline V gene data show CDR1 as MGHRA and CDR2 as YSYEKL. CDR3 region: CASSQDTSGRVYEQYF. The CDR3 DNA follows: TGCGCCAGCAGCCAAGACACTAGCGGGAGGGTCTACGAGCAGTACTTC.

The chain couples TRBV28 to TRBJ2-7, with D tentatively TRBD2 (6 bases). This CDR3 is 16 amino acids long. In germline, CDR1 is MDHEN, CDR2 SYDVKM. The V end was cut by 5 bases, the J end by 1 base, with 18 bases between. The CDR3 here is CASSPLAILGSYEQYF. CDR3 nucleotides: TGTGCCAGCAGTCCCCTAGCGATACTAGGGTCCTACGAGCAGTACTTC.

This chain joins TRBV15 and TRBJ1-5; no clear D gene. The length of the CDR3 is 14 residues. Between the trimmed V and J ends, which lost 5 bases and 4 bases, there was a span of 12 bases. Germline-derived CDR1 and CDR2 are LNHNV and YYDKDF (reference sequence). DNA of the CDR3: TGTGCCACCAGCTCAGTACAGTCGAATCAGCCCCAGCATTTT. This encodes CATSSVQSNQPQHF.

The chain is built from TRBV7-9 and TRBJ2-7; 13 bases fit TRBD2. The J segment lost 4 bases and the V segment lost 6 bases, leaving 6 bases of the junction unmatched. This CDR3 has 15 residues. In germline, CDR1 is SEHNR, CDR2 FQNEAQ (reference sequence). The CDR3 sequence: CASSLGTSGEYEQYF. DNA for the CDR3: TGTGCCAGCAGTCTTGGGACTAGCGGGGAGTACGAGCAGTACTTC.

The chain recombines TRBV5-6 with TRBJ2-1; D is uncertain. In germline, CDR1 is SGHDT, CDR2 YYEEEE. V was cut by 0 bases and J by 6 bases, with 7 bases left in between. The CDR3 contains 13 residues. The CDR3 loop reads CASSLAAGNEQFF. CDR3 nucleotide sequence: TGTGCCAGCAGCTTGGCCGCCGGCAATGAGCAGTTCTTC.

This clone showed up just once. The genes are TRBV28 and TRBJ1-2; 10 bases agree with TRBD1. The CDR3 extends over 16 amino acids. After removal of 6 bases from V and 2 bases from J, the junction contained 9 bases not matched to a gene. In germline, CDR1 is MDHEN, CDR2 SYDVKM. CDR3 loop: CASRLAGTGVNYGYTF. The CDR3 coding sequence is TGTGCCAGCAGGCTTGCGGGGACAGGGGTCAACTATGGCTACACCTTC.

The chain links TRBV11-2 to TRBJ1-2; 9 bases align to TRBD1. This CDR3 is built from 15 residues. Germline-derived CDR1 and CDR2 are SGHAT and FQNNGV. Germline trimming cut 3 bases from V and 6 bases from J; bases unmatched to any gene: 8. The CDR3 DNA reads as TGTGCCAGCAGCTTCGGACAGGGGAGCCTAGATGGCTACACCTTC. Amino acid sequence: CASSFGQGSLDGYTF.

This sequence joins TRBV30 and TRBJ1-2, with D unclear. Deletions cut 5 bases from V and 5 bases from J, with 9 bases between. The germline V gene has CDR1 GTSNPN and CDR2 SVGIG (reference sequence). The CDR3 has 11 amino acids. CDR3 nucleotide sequence: TGTGCCTGGCATTCCAGTTATGGCTACACCTTC. As protein: CAWHSSYGYTF.

The CDR3 reads CASSLGVHGQGSSYEQYF. The DNA for the CDR3 is TGTGCCAGCAGCTTGGGAGTTCACGGACAGGGTAGCTCCTACGAGCAGTACTTC. The genes are TRBV5-4 and TRBJ2-7; 8 positions agree with TRBD1. Per germline, CDR1 SGHNT and CDR2 YYREEE (reference sequence). With V trimmed by 0 bases and J by 0 bases, 11 bases remained unmatched. The CDR3 runs 18 residues.

The rearrangement uses TRBV5-4 and TRBJ2-3; TRBD2 is a possible D gene (7 bases). Per the germline V gene, CDR1 is SGHNT and CDR2 is YYREEE (reference sequence). Trimming removed 3 bases at V and 6 bases at J, with 20 bases between. The CDR3 sequence is 16 residues long. CDR3 coding DNA: TGTGCCAGCAGCTCATGGGACTTCGAGGGGGGGGATACGCAGTATTTT. Translated: CASSSWDFEGGDTQYF. Based on the CDR3 plus reference TRBV5-4 and TRBJ2-3, the full variable domain is ETGVTQSPTHLIKTRGQQVTLRCSSQSGHNTVSWYQQALGQGPQFIFQYYREEENGRGNFPPRFSGLQFPNYSSELNVNALELDDSALYLCASSSWDFEGGDTQYFGPGTRLTVL.

J is TRBJ1-3 and V is TRBV7-9, with TRBD1 matching 7 bases. CDR1 and CDR2 (germline): SEHNR, FQNEAQ (reference sequence). J gave up 3 bases and V 6 bases, and 8 bases lay outside the gene matches. The CDR3 has 15 amino acids. The CDR3 protein is CASRPKDRIGNTIYF. As DNA, the CDR3 is TGTGCCAGCAGACCTAAGGACAGGATTGGAAACACCATATATTTT. Full variable domain (rest looked up from reference TRBV7-9 and TRBJ1-3): DTGVSQNPRHKITKRGQNVTFRCDPISEHNRLYWYRQTLGQGPEFLTYFQNEAQLEKSRLLSDRFSAERPKGSFSTLEIQRTEQGDSAMYLCASRPKDRIGNTIYFGEGSWLTVV.

This chain joins TRBV6-1 and TRBJ1-3, with a tentative D call TRBD1 (6 bases). This CDR3 comprises 18 residues. The germline V gene encodes CDR1 MNHNS and CDR2 SASEGT. V lost 3 bases and J lost 8, with 26 bases in between. In DNA form, the CDR3 reads TGTGCCAGCAGTGATGTGGACAGCCTCCCGCCATATGTAGACACCATATATTTT. The encoded protein is CASSDVDSLPPYVDTIYF.

The V call is TRBV5-1, the J call TRBJ1-1; D is perhaps TRBD1 (5 bases). The CDR3 sequence is 14 residues long. From germline, CDR1 is SGHRS and CDR2 YFSETQ. V lost 1 base, J lost 5 bases, and 12 bases lay in between. The CDR3 region has the DNA TGCGCCAGCAGCTTGTTCGCAGGGCAAACTGAAGCTTTCTTT. Its translation: CASSLFAGQTEAFF.

The chain links TRBV25-1 to TRBJ2-2, with 12 bases aligning to TRBD2. Germline-derived CDR1 and CDR2 are MGHDK and SYGVNS. The trim removed 5 bases at V and 9 bases at J, leaving 10 bases unmatched. The CDR3 consists of 16 residues. This chain's CDR3 is CASSKVLAGGARELFF. The CDR3 DNA is TGTGCCAGCAGTAAAGTACTAGCGGGAGGAGCCAGGGAGCTGTTTTTT. Based on the CDR3 plus reference TRBV25-1 and TRBJ2-2, the full variable domain is EADIYQTPRYLVIGTGKKITLECSQTMGHDKMYWYQQDPGMELHLIHYSYGVNSTEKGDLSSESTVSRIRTEHFPLTLESARPSHTSQYLCASSKVLAGGARELFFGEGSRLTVL.

The chain couples TRBV15 to TRBJ2-5; D perhaps matches TRBD1 (6 bases). CDR1 LNHNV and CDR2 YYDKDF come from the germline V gene (reference sequence). The CDR3 sequence is 13 residues long. V gave up 5 bases and J gave up 9 bases, with 16 bases separating them. Written as DNA, the CDR3 is TGTGCCACCAGCCGGGACACCGAGGTAGCCCAGTACTTC. This codes for CATSRDTEVAQYF.

The V and J genes are TRBV19 and TRBJ1-2; tentative D call: TRBD1 (5 bases). Germline lookup yields CDR1 LNHDA and CDR2 SQIVND (reference sequence). Between the trimmed V and J ends, which lost 5 bases and 7 bases, there was a span of 23 bases. The CDR3 consists of 16 residues. Here the CDR3 DNA reads TGTGCCAGTAGTCCCCGAAGGGCAGGGCAATACCGTGGCTACACCTTC. Amino acids: CASSPRRAGQYRGYTF. The full variable domain, in which reference TRBV19 and TRBJ1-2 provide the parts outside the CDR3, is DGGITQSPKYLFRKEGQNVTLSCEQNLNHDAMYWYRQDPGQGLRLIYYSQIVNDFQKGDIAEGYSVSREKKESFPLTVTSAQKNPTAFYLCASSPRRAGQYRGYTFGSGTRLTVV.